This T cell receptor beta chain was captured in a study of CD8+ T cells in alopecia areata. Whole-study context: Tofacitinib continued for 6 to 18 months and was then withheld for 6 months. Findings and limits, study-wide: In lesional scalp, particularly from alopecia totalis/universalis, clonality was higher than in normal scalp. Scalp sequencing also captures normal skin's resident alphabeta T cells.

Germline assignment: CDR1 SGHTA and CDR2 FQGNSA. The CDR3 contains 14 residues. The V gene lost 3 bases and the J gene lost 0 bases, with 5 bases spanning the gap. CD4+ and CD8+ T cells were sorted from PBMCs. In regard to this clone: Antigen: not known.

The sequencing template was cDNA reverse transcribed from extracted RNA. TCRdb's copy holds only in-frame clones and misses some; the assay was immunoSEQ multiplex PCR. The table has about 250,000 clones, about two thirds seen once. The sample consisted of CD4+ T cells sorted from blood, taken at week 0. The chain couples TRBV7-2 to TRBJ1-4; D remains unclear. The TCR originated in a human donor with alopecia areata. The CDR3 reads CASSFTATNEKLFF. The CDR3 nucleotides are TGTGCCAGCAGCTTTACTGCAACTAATGAAAAACTGTTTTTT.